This TCR beta chain was sequenced for a study of blood T cell repertoires in COVID-19. Study at large: Collection of acute and convalescent COVID-19 samples took place in the United States, Italy and Spain. PBMCs, B-cell-depleted T cells, or T cells provided the cDNA or gDNA that made up the material.

Original processing methods: Reference gene primers were amplified, and this amplification served to estimate nucleated cell counts. Clones were sequenced by immunoSEQ multiplex PCR, and TCRdb holds only the in-frame ones, with some missing. V and J calls and clone size are given by that table; D and trimming were obtained from the DNA. The sample carries tens of thousands of clones, around 74% recorded once. The V gene lost 0 bases and the J gene lost 0 bases, with 18 bases spanning the gap. Germline CDR1 SGHDN, CDR2 FVKESK. CDR3 length equals 20 residues. The gene calls are TRBV14 and TRBJ2-6; D may be TRBD2 (5 bases). This TCR was recovered from an older man with COVID-19, enrolled during active disease. The sequenced sample was peripheral blood. The DNA for the CDR3 is TGTGCCAGCAGCCAAGATCTGAGAGGGTCCGCCAGCTCTGGGGCCAACGTCCTGACTTTC. This codes for CASSQDLRGSASSGANVLTF.